These 12 T cell receptor beta chains share one sample of origin, sequenced in a study of blood T cell repertoires in COVID-19. Clones were read by immunoSEQ multiplex PCR, and TCRdb kept only the in-frame ones, dropping some. The sample shows about 120,000 clones, approximately 84% of them seen only once. The sequencing sample was made of peripheral blood. These receptors originate from a man aged 65 to 85 with active or convalescent COVID-19.

The genes are TRBV27 and TRBJ1-1; 7 nucleotides agree with TRBD1. The CDR3 is made up of 13 amino acids. J was trimmed by 5 bases and V by 5 bases; bases with no gene match: 5. The germline V gene has CDR1 MNHEY and CDR2 SMNVEV (reference sequence). CDR3 protein: CASSVDRATEAFF. The DNA for the CDR3 is TGTGCCAGCAGTGTCGACAGGGCGACTGAAGCTTTCTTT.

This clone appeared once. The chain combines TRBV6-2 or TRBV6-3 with TRBJ1-2; maybe TRBD1 (6 bases). CDR1 is MNHEY and CDR2 is SVGEGT in the germline V gene. The CDR3 spans 14 residues. V was clipped by 6 bases and J by 10 bases, with 21 bases between them. DNA of the CDR3: TGTGCCAGCAGCCGAGACGAGCGCAGGGGTGCCTACACCTTC. Protein product: CASSRDERRGAYTF.

The rearrangement links TRBV6-5 to TRBJ2-3; D is perhaps TRBD2 (5 bases). The germline CDR1 and CDR2 sequences are MNHEY and SVGAGI. The V end lost 7 bases, the J end lost 1 base, and 9 bases lay between the germline ends. The CDR3 is 13 amino acids. The CDR3 spells CASKGVGTDTQYF. The CDR3 nucleotides are TGTGCCAGCAAGGGAGTAGGCACAGATACGCAGTATTTT.

The chain recombines TRBV20-1 with TRBJ2-3; D unclear. The V and J ends lost 3 bases and 4 bases respectively, with 5 bases between them. CDR1 is DFQATT and CDR2 is SNEGSKA in the germline V gene (reference sequence). The CDR3 covers 11 residues. CDR3: CSASHADTQYF. The DNA of the CDR3 is TGCAGTGCTAGTCATGCAGATACGCAGTATTTT.

V and J are TRBV15 and TRBJ2-3; D uncertain. Per germline, CDR1 LNHNV and CDR2 YYDKDF (reference sequence). The ends were cut back, 0 bases at V and 0 bases at J, with 13 bases in the middle. This CDR3 contains 17 residues. CDR3 coding DNA: TGTGCCACCAGCAGAGATCCCACGATTACTAGCACAGATACGCAGTATTTT. This translates into CATSRDPTITSTDTQYF.

V usage is TRBV5-1 and J usage is TRBJ1-6, with 12 bases that match TRBD1. CDR3 length equals 15 residues. After removal of 3 bases from V and 11 bases from J, the junction contained 6 bases not matched to a gene. From germline, CDR1 is SGHRS and CDR2 YFSETQ. The CDR3 sequence: CASSSGTGGVTPLHF. CDR3 coding DNA: TGCGCCAGCAGCTCAGGGACAGGGGGCGTGACACCCCTCCACTTT. The variable domain in full, completed from reference TRBV5-1 and TRBJ1-6, reads KAGVTQTPRYLIKTRGQQVTLSCSPISGHRSVSWYQQTPGQGLQFLFEYFSETQRNKGNFPGRFSGRQFSNSRSEMNVSTLELGDSALYLCASSSGTGGVTPLHFGNGTRLTVT.

The gene calls are TRBV18 and TRBJ1-4; D ambiguous. Germline assignment: CDR1 KGHSH and CDR2 LQKENI. Trimming left V 1 base short and J 1 base short, with 10 bases between. The CDR3 is 16 amino acids. The DNA of the CDR3 is TGTGCCAGCTCACCACTTTCGACAAAAACTAATGAAAAACTGTTTTTT. Its translation: CASSPLSTKTNEKLFF.

The chain employs TRBV6-5 and TRBJ2-5; D is possibly TRBD2 (5 bases). CDR1 is MNHEY, CDR2 SVGAGI, per germline. The CDR3 loop spans 15 amino acids. Deletions cut 0 bases from V and 4 bases from J, with 12 bases between. CDR3: CASSYSLTGGETQYF. CDR3 sequence (DNA): TGTGCCAGCAGTTACTCTCTTACCGGAGGAGAGACCCAGTACTTC.

Concerning this clone: This CDR3 is also generated by other DNA sequences in the sample. The chain links TRBV7-3 to TRBJ2-3; D may be TRBD2 (6 bases). The CDR3 is made up of 15 amino acids. The germline V gene has CDR1 SGHTA and CDR2 FQGTGA. V was clipped by 2 bases and J by 0 bases, with 9 bases between them. CDR3 sequence (DNA): TGTGCCAGCAGCTTAGGCGGGGCCAGCACAGATACGCAGTATTTT. Its translation is CASSLGGASTDTQYF.

This chain joins TRBV15 and TRBJ1-1; D perhaps matches TRBD1 (5 bases). Germline V CDR1 and CDR2: LNHNV, YYDKDF (reference sequence). The CDR3 spans 14 residues. The V and J ends lost 8 bases and 4 bases respectively, with 17 bases between them. DNA for the CDR3: TGTGCCACCGCGGGGGGAGGGTTGCCCACTGAAGCTTTCTTT. Translation: CATAGGGLPTEAFF.

This rearrangement joins TRBV11-3 to TRBJ2-5; 16 positions agree with TRBD2. Germline V gene sequence: CDR1 SGHNT, CDR2 YENEEA. Trimming cost V 3 bases and J 5 bases; bases outside gene matches: 3. The CDR3 runs to 16 residues. The CDR3 DNA reads TGTGCCAGCAGCTTTGGGACTAGCGGGGGGGCGGAGACCCAGTACTTC. It specifies CASSFGTSGGAETQYF.

The chain is built from TRBV28 and TRBJ1-6; 10 bases match TRBD1. This CDR3 spans 14 amino acids. V gave up 6 bases and J gave up 10 bases; unmatched junction bases: 6. Per the germline V gene, CDR1 is MDHEN and CDR2 is SYDVKM. CDR3 sequence reads: CASRGTGDPSPLHF. CDR3 nucleotides: TGTGCCAGCAGGGGGACAGGGGACCCCTCACCCCTCCACTTT.